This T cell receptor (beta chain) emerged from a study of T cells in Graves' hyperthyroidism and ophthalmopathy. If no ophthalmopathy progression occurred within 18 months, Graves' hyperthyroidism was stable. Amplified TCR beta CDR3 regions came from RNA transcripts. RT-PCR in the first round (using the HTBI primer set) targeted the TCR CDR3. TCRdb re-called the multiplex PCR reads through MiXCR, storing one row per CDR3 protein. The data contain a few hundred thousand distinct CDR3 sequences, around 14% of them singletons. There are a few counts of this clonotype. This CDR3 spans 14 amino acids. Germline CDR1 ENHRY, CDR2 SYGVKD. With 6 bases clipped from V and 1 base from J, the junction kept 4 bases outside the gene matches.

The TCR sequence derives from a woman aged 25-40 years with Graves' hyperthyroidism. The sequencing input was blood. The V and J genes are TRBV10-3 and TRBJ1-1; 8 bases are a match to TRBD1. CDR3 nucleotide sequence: TGTGCCATCAGGGGGGACAGGTCGAACACTGAAGCTTTCTTT. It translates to CAIRGDRSNTEAFF.